This record looks at one T cell receptor beta chain sequence and its context. Antigen specificity is unknown. The data derive from a study of T cell responses to AZD1222 COVID-19 vaccine. Study results and caveats: Repertoires were collected only later (after the peak T cell response had occurred). Spike-spanning, vaccine-associated CD4 TCRs were dominant at 160-218 and 743-854. Just a handful of people given AZD1222 tested seropositive at baseline.

V was pared by 5 bases and J by 0 bases, with 13 bases between. The CDR3 totals 15 residues. Germline V gene lookup returns CDR1 SGHTA and CDR2 FQGTGA. Profiled with immunoSEQ multiplex PCR; TCRdb holds only in-frame clones, not every one. There are about 56,000 clones in the sample; approximately 80% occur only once, and less than 5% lies in the top ten. Second-dose groups at about 4 or about 12 weeks were pooled. This clonotype originated in an adult who received the AZD1222 COVID-19 vaccine. Sample: peripheral blood, taken 28 days after the second AZD1222 dose. This rearrangement joins TRBV7-3 to TRBJ1-2, with D possibly matching TRBD1 (6 bases). The CDR3 is CASSPGDTTNYGYTF. The CDR3 nucleotides are TGTGCCAGCAGCCCGGGGGACACCACTAACTATGGCTACACCTTC.